What follows are 19 T cell receptor beta chains derived from one specimen sequenced in a study of blood T cell repertoires in COVID-19 (dated by TCRdb to about 2020). The method was the immunoSEQ multiplex PCR assay. TCRdb carries this immuneACCESS record with in-frame sequences only. Its versions omit some clonotypes, under half of them owing to an unresolved V gene in the studies checked, with the rest unexplained. This sample has some 110,000 clones in its table, and 90% of those were observed once. Clones ranked in the top ten supply roughly 1.9% of the sample. Sequencing used peripheral blood. Source of these receptors: a human donor with active COVID-19. The donor label of this sample is uncertain.

The rearrangement uses TRBV7-6 and TRBJ2-3; no clear D gene. This CDR3 has 12 residues. Germline V gene sequence: CDR1 SGHVS, CDR2 FNYEAQ. The V gene lost 4 bases and the J gene lost 0 bases, with 2 bases spanning the gap. CDR3 residues: CASSSSTDTQYF. The CDR3 coding sequence is TGTGCCAGCAGCTCTAGCACAGATACGCAGTATTTT.

The rearrangement joins TRBV20-1 to TRBJ1-2; 8 bases are shared with TRBD1. The CDR3 runs 11 residues. Germline V gene lookup returns CDR1 DFQATT and CDR2 SNEGSKA (reference sequence). The trim removed 3 bases at V and 12 bases at J, leaving 6 bases unmatched. As DNA, the CDR3 is TGCAGTGCTAGCCAGGGACAGGCCCACACCTTC. Translated: CSASQGQAHTF.

The J gene is TRBJ2-1, the V gene TRBV18, with D perhaps matching TRBD1 (5 bases). The CDR3 spans 14 residues. The V gene lost 3 bases and the J gene lost 8 bases, with 14 bases spanning the gap. Germline CDR1 KGHSH, CDR2 LQKENI. CDR3 in DNA: TGTGCCAGCTCACCCGAACGACAGCTCCATGAGCAGTTCTTC. Translation: CASSPERQLHEQFF.

This clone was counted a single time. This sequence joins TRBV4-3 and TRBJ1-2, with 7 bases that match TRBD1. Trimming took 4 bases from V and 10 from J; bases not matched to a gene: 12. The CDR3 sequence is 14 residues long. The germline gives CDR1 LGHNA, CDR2 YSLEER. The CDR3 nucleotides read TGCGCCAGCAGCCGTTCCGAGAGGACAGGAGTCTACACCTTC. This codes for CASSRSERTGVYTF.

The rearrangement uses TRBV5-8 and TRBJ2-3; D call uncertain. Trimming left V 1 base short and J 0 bases short, with 9 bases between. The CDR3 contains 15 residues. Germline-derived CDR1 and CDR2 are SGHTS and YDEGEE. The chain's CDR3 is CASSLSTTSTDTQYF. The CDR3 DNA sequence: TGTGCCAGCAGCTTGTCAACCACTAGCACAGATACGCAGTATTTT. The variable domain in full, completed from reference TRBV5-8 and TRBJ2-3, reads EAGVTQSPTHLIKTRGQQATLRCSPISGHTSVYWYQQALGLGLQFLLWYDEGEERNRGNFPPRFSGRQFPNYSSELNVNALELEDSALYLCASSLSTTSTDTQYFGPGTRLTVL.

This chain joins TRBV4-3 and TRBJ1-2; D call uncertain. CDR3 size: 15 residues. Per germline, CDR1 LGHNA and CDR2 YSLEER. Trimming removed 2 bases from V and 7 bases from J, with 17 bases in between. CDR3 nucleotides: TGCGCCAGCAGCCAAATCCAGTCAGGTGCACTTGGCTACACCTTC. Amino acids: CASSQIQSGALGYTF.

CDR3 DNA: TGTGCCAGCAGTCCAGGACAGGGTGCGGGCCGTACCTCCAATCAGCCCCAGCATTTT. This gives the protein CASSPGQGAGRTSNQPQHF. The rearrangement links TRBV27 to TRBJ1-5; 8 positions match TRBD1. Germline-derived CDR1 and CDR2 are MNHEY and SMNVEV (reference sequence). The CDR3 loop spans 19 amino acids. Trimming cost V 5 bases and J 3 bases; bases outside gene matches: 18.

This clone has just one count. V usage is TRBV6-2 or TRBV6-3 and J usage is TRBJ1-1; no clear D gene. V was trimmed by 6 bases and J by 4 bases, leaving 12 bases between them. The CDR3 is 13 amino acids. CDR1 and CDR2 from the germline V gene are MNHEY and SVGEGT. The CDR3 sequence: CASSRGWGTEAFF. The CDR3 nucleotides are TGTGCCAGCAGCCGAGGGTGGGGCACTGAAGCTTTCTTT.

The chain recombines TRBV2 with TRBJ2-7, with TRBD1 identical over 11 bases. Looked up from germline, CDR1 is SNHLY and CDR2 is FYNNEI. V was pared by 2 bases and J by 6 bases, with 3 bases of the junction left unmatched. The CDR3 is 14 amino acids. CDR3 sequence (DNA): TGTGCCAGCAGTGAACGGACAGGGGGCGGCGAGCAGTACTTC. Protein: CASSERTGGGEQYF.

The V gene is TRBV5-1, the J gene TRBJ2-2; D unclear. With 0 bases removed from V and 0 bases from J, the gap between germline ends came to 6 bases. Per the germline V gene, CDR1 is SGHRS and CDR2 is YFSETQ. The CDR3 contains 15 residues. CDR3 nucleotide sequence: TGCGCCAGCAGCTTGGTTAGTACGAACACCGGGGAGCTGTTTTTT. As protein: CASSLVSTNTGELFF.

The chain carries TRBV5-6 and TRBJ2-7; D remains ambiguous. The CDR3 contains 12 residues. Trimming took 1 base from V and 5 from J, leaving 7 bases between them. From germline, CDR1 is SGHDT and CDR2 YYEEEE. The CDR3 DNA reads TGTGCCAGCAGCTTGTTATCAGACGAGCAGTACTTC. Translated: CASSLLSDEQYF.

This clone appeared a single time. The chain has TRBV7-2 and TRBJ1-1; D might be TRBD1 (5 bases). The CDR3 consists of 15 residues. V lost 0 bases to trimming and J lost 6 bases, with 14 bases between them. CDR1 and CDR2 (germline): SGHTA, FQGNSA. The CDR3 spells CASSLANFGGSEAFF. The CDR3 nucleotides are TGTGCCAGCAGCTTAGCGAATTTCGGGGGTTCTGAAGCTTTCTTT.

J is TRBJ1-2 and V is TRBV28; a possible D gene is TRBD1 (6 bases). V was shortened by 2 bases and J by 4 bases, with 14 bases between the two germline ends. Per germline, CDR1 MDHEN and CDR2 SYDVKM. The CDR3 spans 15 residues. The CDR3 spells CASSLLGRGSYGYTF. Written as DNA, the CDR3 is TGTGCCAGCAGTTTACTGGGCAGGGGCAGCTATGGCTACACCTTC.

V gene TRBV6-5 combines with J gene TRBJ1-5; no reliable D call. Trimming left V 6 bases short and J 3 bases short, with 9 bases between. Germline V gene lookup returns CDR1 MNHEY and CDR2 SVGAGI. The CDR3 totals 13 residues. CDR3 sequence (DNA): TGTGCCAGCAGAGAGACATTCAATCAGCCCCAGCATTTT. Residues: CASRETFNQPQHF.

The rearrangement uses TRBV11-2 and TRBJ2-7; 9 positions match TRBD1. The germline V gene has CDR1 SGHAT and CDR2 FQNNGV. This CDR3 has 15 residues. Trimming removed 5 bases from V and 2 bases from J; junction bases left unmatched: 7. For the CDR3, the DNA is TGTGCCAGCAGCCGCACCGGGACAGGGACCTACGAGCAGTACTTC. Translated, it gives CASSRTGTGTYEQYF.

The chain recombines TRBV2 with TRBJ1-6, with a possible D match to TRBD1 (6 bases). Trimming cost V 8 bases and J 6 bases, with 14 bases left between them. This CDR3 is built from 14 residues. Germline-derived CDR1 and CDR2 are SNHLY and FYNNEI. The CDR3 DNA follows: TGTGCCAGCGGCGGAACAGGGCGTAATTCACCCCTCCACTTT. It translates to CASGGTGRNSPLHF.

The chain uses TRBV30 and TRBJ1-3; D call uncertain. The CDR3 loop spans 12 amino acids. Germline V gene lookup returns CDR1 GTSNPN and CDR2 SVGIG (reference sequence). Between the trimmed V and J ends, which lost 6 bases and 4 bases, there was a span of 10 bases. CDR3 sequence: CACTEVGNTIYF. For the CDR3, the DNA is TGTGCCTGCACAGAAGTGGGAAACACCATATATTTT. Drawing the rest from reference TRBV30 and TRBJ1-3, the complete variable domain is SQTIHQWPATLVQPVGSPLSLECTVEGTSNPNLYWYRQAAGRGLQLLFYSVGIGQISSEVPQNLSASRPQDRQFILSSKKLLLSDSGFYLCACTEVGNTIYFGEGSWLTVV.

The chain carries TRBV24-1 and TRBJ2-1; D is unresolved. The CDR3 sequence is 11 residues long. Germline V gene sequence: CDR1 KGHDR, CDR2 SFDVKD. Trimming took off 4 bases at V and 9 bases at J, with 6 bases between the two ends. The CDR3 is CATSDYTEQFF. In nucleotides, the CDR3 is TGTGCCACCAGTGACTATACTGAGCAGTTCTTC.

The rearrangement uses TRBV19 and TRBJ1-1, with a possible D match to TRBD1 (6 bases). Germline V gene data show CDR1 as LNHDA and CDR2 as SQIVND (reference sequence). V was pared by 6 bases and J by 10 bases, with 30 bases between. CDR3 length: 17 residues. CDR3 DNA sequence: TGTGCCAGTAGCAAGATCAGCGTTACAGGGCCGTGGGGCAGAGCTTTCTTT. Translated, it gives CASSKISVTGPWGRAFF.